This passage covers 19 T cell receptor beta chains from one sample sequenced in a study of T cell repertoires in cytomegalovirus infection (dated by TCRdb to about 2019). Sequencing took place on an Illumina HiSeq 1500. Through fastp at Q25 and MiXCR, TCRdb rebuilt clones from the public reads, retaining in-frame beta chains. Rows are combined by CDR3 protein, so each entry shows the most common genes and DNA. A total of about 260,000 distinct CDR3 sequences appear in this sample, roughly 13% of them only once. The biggest ten clones account for around 9.5% of the sample. Sequencing was done on a sample of PBMCs. The receptor set was obtained from a human donor in good health (CMV status not recorded). Some clones in this sample may be carry-over from other donors' samples.

The chain recombines TRBV20-1 with TRBJ2-2; a possible D gene is TRBD2 (6 bases). Germline V gene sequence: CDR1 DFQATT, CDR2 SNEGSKA (reference sequence). The CDR3 covers 16 residues. Trimming shortened V by 1 base and J by 2 bases, and 14 bases separated the two germline ends. CDR3 protein: CSARGGEGRNTGELFF. The CDR3 region has the DNA TGCAGTGCTAGAGGCGGGGAAGGGAGAAACACCGGGGAGCTGTTTTTT.

This clonotype was seen ten or more times. V gene TRBV7-2 combines with J gene TRBJ2-5; no clear D. Trimming shortened V by 2 bases and J by 1 base, and 14 bases separated the two germline ends. The CDR3 runs 16 residues. Germline assignment: CDR1 SGHTA and CDR2 FQGNSA. CDR3 nucleotide sequence: TGTGCCAGCAGCTTATCTCCCGCAGCGAGCCAAGAGACCCAGTACTTC. Translated: CASSLSPAASQETQYF.

This clonotype occurred a few times. The chain is built from TRBV4-1 and TRBJ2-3; D unclear. V lost 0 bases and J 0 bases, leaving 7 bases between the germline ends. The length of the CDR3 is 15 residues. The V gene's germline CDR1 is MGHRA and CDR2 YSYEKL. In DNA form, the CDR3 reads TGCGCCAGCAGCCAAGAACCAAGAAGCACAGATACGCAGTATTTT. It translates to CASSQEPRSTDTQYF.

The CDR3 DNA sequence: TGTGCCAGCTCACAGAGGATCCAGAGGAGCTCCTACGAGCAGTACTTC. Translating it yields CASSQRIQRSSYEQYF. The chain carries TRBV18 and TRBJ2-7; D uncertain. CDR3 length equals 16 residues. Trimming removed 4 bases at V and 0 bases at J, with 16 bases between. Germline assignment: CDR1 KGHSH and CDR2 LQKENI.

Only a few counts were recorded for this clonotype. The gene calls are TRBV18 and TRBJ2-4; 7 bases align to TRBD1. The V gene end was trimmed by 1 base and the J gene end by 8 bases; junction bases not matched to a gene: 5. This CDR3 comprises 14 residues. The germline CDR1 and CDR2 sequences are KGHSH and LQKENI. CDR3 coding DNA: TGTGCCAGCTCACCACAGGGGGCGCGGGACATTCAGTACTTC. Protein: CASSPQGARDIQYF.

This clonotype appeared many times. The chain recombines TRBV12-3 or TRBV12-4 with TRBJ1-6; D is ambiguous. The CDR3 extends over 14 amino acids. V lost 5 bases, J lost 8 bases, and 13 bases lay in between. CDR3 DNA sequence: TGTGCCAGCAGTATCACCGCCGGGGATTCACCCCTCCACTTT. Translated, it gives CASSITAGDSPLHF.

With respect to this clonotype: A much larger clone lies a single base off, so this may be a read error. The chain uses TRBV6-8 and TRBJ1-1; D may be TRBD1 (5 bases). The germline gives CDR1 MNHGY, CDR2 SAAAGT. The CDR3 extends over 13 amino acids. V shed 5 bases and J shed 4 bases, with 11 bases lying between them. CDR3 DNA sequence: TGTGCCAGCAGTCAATATAGGGGCACTGAAGCTTTCTTT. It specifies CASSQYRGTEAFF.

In this sample, this clonotype turned up many times. The V and J genes are TRBV5-1 and TRBJ2-7, with TRBD1 identical over 9 bases. CDR1 SGHRS and CDR2 YFSETQ come from the germline V gene. The CDR3 spans 15 residues. J gave up 3 bases and V 4 bases, and 8 bases lay outside the gene matches. The CDR3: CASSPTGTGFYEQYF. The CDR3 coding sequence is TGCGCCAGCAGCCCTACCGGGACAGGGTTCTACGAGCAGTACTTC.

As for this clonotype: A much more abundant neighbour one base away suggests this may be a read error. The V and J genes are TRBV28 and TRBJ2-5; D is perhaps TRBD2 (5 bases). The CDR3 spans 14 residues. Per the germline V gene, CDR1 is MDHEN and CDR2 is SYDVKM. For the CDR3, the DNA is TGTGCCAGCAGTTCTACATTGAGGGTAGAGTCCCAGTACTTC. It specifies CASSSTLRVESQYF.

This clonotype was detected many times. V usage is TRBV4-2 and J usage is TRBJ2-1; D might be TRBD2 (5 bases). CDR1 and CDR2 from the germline V gene are LGHNA and YNFKEQ. V lost 4 bases, J lost 9 bases, and 22 bases lay in between. There are 16 residues in the CDR3. The DNA of the CDR3 is TGTGCCAGCAGCCCCGAGGGCGAGCTAGAGGCCAGTGAGCAGTTCTTC. Its protein product is CASSPEGELEASEQFF.

This clonotype was recorded a few times. The chain links TRBV3-1 to TRBJ2-7, with 8 bases matching TRBD2. V lost 4 bases, J lost 3 bases, and 2 bases stayed unmatched. Germline CDR1 LGHDT, CDR2 YNNKEL (reference sequence). This CDR3 has 13 amino acids. The CDR3 DNA is TGTGCCAGCAGCCCGCTAGCGGGCTACGAGCAGTACTTC. Translated, it gives CASSPLAGYEQYF.

The genes are TRBV12-3 or TRBV12-4 and TRBJ2-2, with D possibly TRBD2 on 5 matching bases. The CDR3 sequence is 14 residues long. The germline V and J ends were trimmed by 5 bases and 2 bases, with 9 bases remaining between them. CDR3 protein: CASSLGENTGELFF. CDR3 nucleotide sequence: TGTGCCAGCAGTCTGGGAGAAAACACCGGGGAGCTGTTTTTT.

This clonotype was counted a few times. This chain connects TRBV2 to TRBJ1-5; 9 positions match TRBD1. The CDR3 sequence is 15 residues long. V dropped 6 bases and J dropped 1; count of bases not matched to a gene: 4. Germline loops: CDR1 SNHLY, CDR2 FYNNEI. CDR3 DNA: TGTGCCAGCAGAGAACAGGGGGCGAGCAATCAGCCCCAGCATTTT. It codes for CASREQGASNQPQHF.

The chain has TRBV7-9 and TRBJ1-4; D is uncertain. This CDR3 has 15 residues. Trimming stripped 1 base from V and 1 base from J, with 7 bases between. The V gene's germline CDR1 is SEHNR and CDR2 FQNEAQ (reference sequence). CDR3 protein: CASSLDVLTNEKLFF. CDR3 nucleotide sequence: TGTGCCAGCAGCTTAGACGTTTTAACTAATGAAAAACTGTTTTTT.

This clonotype was seen only a few times. The V call is TRBV20-1, the J call TRBJ1-2; D remains ambiguous. The V gene's germline CDR1 is DFQATT and CDR2 SNEGSKA (reference sequence). Trimming pared 4 bases from V and 7 bases from J, leaving 10 bases between. CDR3 length: 11 amino acids. CDR3 loop: CSATQMFGYTF. The CDR3 DNA sequence: TGCAGTGCTACTCAGATGTTTGGCTACACCTTC.

The sample holds many counts of this clonotype. The chain is built from TRBV6-2 or TRBV6-3 and TRBJ1-5, with D tentatively TRBD1 (5 bases). V was trimmed by 8 bases and J by 2 bases, leaving 13 bases between them. This CDR3 has 14 amino acids. Per the germline V gene, CDR1 is MNHEY and CDR2 is SVGEGT. DNA of the CDR3: TGTGCCAGCGTTACATCGGGGGGCAATCAGCCCCAGCATTTT. Translation gives CASVTSGGNQPQHF.

This rearrangement joins TRBV27 to TRBJ2-3; the D is unclear. Germline V gene lookup returns CDR1 MNHEY and CDR2 SMNVEV (reference sequence). The CDR3 has 12 amino acids. V gave up 3 bases and J gave up 8 bases, with 9 bases separating them. The CDR3 nucleotides are TGTGCCAGCAGTTTCTCGGAGAGTACGCAGTATTTT. It codes for CASSFSESTQYF.

The chain carries TRBV20-1 and TRBJ1-2; 7 bases are a match to TRBD1. This CDR3 has 13 residues. Germline V CDR1 and CDR2: DFQATT, SNEGSKA (reference sequence). V dropped 6 bases and J dropped 8; count of bases not matched to a gene: 12. The CDR3 here is CSASQLGTVGYTF. The DNA of the CDR3 is TGCAGTGCGAGCCAGCTGGGGACAGTCGGCTACACCTTC.

This rearrangement joins TRBV3-1 to TRBJ2-7; possibly TRBD2 for D (6 bases). The ends were cut back, 1 base at V and 2 bases at J, with 12 bases in the middle. Germline CDR1 and CDR2: LGHDT and YNNKEL (reference sequence). There are 15 residues in the CDR3. The CDR3: CASSQAGLGPYEQYF. Here the CDR3 DNA reads TGTGCCAGCAGCCAAGCGGGACTGGGCCCCTACGAGCAGTACTTC.